The rows below give T cell receptor beta chains drawn from one sample of a study of shared clonotypes between healthy human individuals. Method: immunoSEQ multiplex PCR; TCRdb's copy keeps in-frame clones and lacks some. The repertoire holds approximately 1,000,000 clones, with more than 75% as singletons. The sequenced sample consisted of memory CD4+ T cells from PBMCs. The receptors here all came from a man aged 18 to 30 in good health. Some clones in this sample may be carry-over from other donors' samples. Both conserved end residues are part of each CDR3. Fields, in order: V gene, D gene, J gene, clone size, CDR3 protein, CDR3 DNA. The D gene is left open where the match is weak. Not all rows give a size; the values are once, few, many and, for expanded clones, a class.

TRBV9	-	TRBJ1-3	-	CASSVEGYSGNTIYF	TGTGCCAGCAGCGTAGAGGGTTACTCTGGAAACACCATATATTTT
TRBV4-1	-	TRBJ2-1	-	CASSQRYNEQFF	TGCGCCAGCAGCCAGCGGTACAATGAGCAGTTCTTC
TRBV19	-	TRBJ1-1	-	CASSIWGSHFEAFF	TGTGCCAGTAGTATTTGGGGTTCACACTTTGAAGCTTTCTTT
TRBV28	-	TRBJ1-1	-	CASSLAGPPTEAFF	TGTGCCAGCAGTTTGGCGGGACCGCCCACTGAAGCTTTCTTT
TRBV11-2	-	TRBJ1-2	-	CANLRQGNYGYTF	TGTGCCAATCTCAGGCAGGGGAACTATGGCTACACCTTC
TRBV20-1	-	TRBJ1-2	-	CSTRDNYGYTF	TGCAGTACCAGAGATAACTATGGCTACACCTTC
TRBV6-6	-	TRBJ2-1	-	CASSYRVKQFF	TGTGCCAGCAGTTACAGGGTCAAGCAGTTCTTC
TRBV19	-	TRBJ1-5	-	CASSMLEGTGNQPQHF	TGTGCCAGTAGTATGTTAGAGGGGACGGGGAATCAGCCCCAGCATTTT
TRBV5-1	TRBD1	TRBJ2-1	once	CASSSAGTGGRSYNEQFF	TGCGCCAGCAGCTCGGCCGGGACAGGGGGCAGGTCCTACAATGAGCAGTTCTTC
TRBV5-1	-	TRBJ2-4	-	CASSRDGKNIQYF	TGCGCCAGCAGCAGGGACGGTAAAAACATTCAGTACTTC
TRBV6-1	TRBD2	TRBJ2-7	-	CASSGRASGTYEQYF	TGTGCCAGCAGTGGGCGGGCTAGCGGAACCTACGAGCAGTACTTC
TRBV7-9	TRBD2	TRBJ2-3	once	CASSLGLAGTDTQYF	TGTGCCAGCAGCTTAGGGCTAGCGGGCACAGATACGCAGTATTTT
TRBV9	-	TRBJ1-1	-	CASSRILTGEAFF	TGTGCCAGCAGCCGTATTTTAACAGGTGAAGCTTTCTTT
TRBV2	TRBD1	TRBJ1-1	-	CASSERSGGIYTEAFF	TGTGCCAGCAGTGAACGGTCAGGGGGTATATACACTGAAGCTTTCTTT
TRBV4-1	-	TRBJ2-3	-	CASSQQGSSTDTQYF	TGCGCCAGCAGCCAACAGGGGTCCAGCACAGATACGCAGTATTTT
TRBV11-2	-	TRBJ2-5	-	CASSQGDLPAGETQYF	TGTGCCAGCAGCCAGGGGGACTTACCCGCGGGGGAGACCCAGTACTTC
TRBV10-3	-	TRBJ1-1	-	CAINERGWDEAFF	TGTGCCATCAATGAGCGGGGATGGGATGAAGCTTTCTTT
TRBV5-4	TRBD2	TRBJ2-5	-	CASSSGTSGRGAETQYF	TGTGCCAGCAGCTCCGGGACTAGCGGGAGGGGAGCGGAGACCCAGTACTTC
TRBV19	-	TRBJ1-2	-	CASSPGGNYGYTF	TGTGCCAGTAGTCCCGGGGGGAACTATGGCTACACCTTC
TRBV5-4	-	TRBJ1-2	-	CASSLDRGAGYGYTF	TGTGCCAGCAGCTTGGATCGGGGGGCTGGCTATGGCTACACCTTC
TRBV28	-	TRBJ1-3	-	CASRGMIRNTIYF	TGTGCCAGCCGAGGGATGATAAGAAACACCATATATTTT
TRBV7-9	-	TRBJ2-1	-	CASSLQDFEQFF	TGTGCCAGCAGCTTACAGGATTTTGAGCAGTTCTTC
TRBV10-3	-	TRBJ2-3	-	CAIRERDTQYF	TGTGCCATCAGGGAGCGGGATACGCAGTATTTT
TRBV9	-	TRBJ1-1	few	CASSVGYTEAFF	TGTGCCAGCAGCGTAGGCTACACTGAAGCTTTCTTT
TRBV5-1	TRBD2	TRBJ2-7	-	CASSSRAGGSYEQYF	TGCGCCAGCAGCTCACGAGCGGGAGGTTCCTACGAGCAGTACTTC
TRBV11-2	TRBD2	TRBJ2-1	-	CASSLGLAGGYEQFF	TGTGCCAGCAGCTTAGGGTTAGCGGGAGGTTATGAGCAGTTCTTC
TRBV7-8	-	TRBJ1-4	-	CASSLDIGRNEKLFF	TGTGCCAGCAGCTTAGACATCGGCCGGAATGAAAAACTGTTTTTT
TRBV5-6	TRBD1	TRBJ1-1	-	CASSRDRVGWVTEAFF	TGTGCCAGCAGCCGGGACAGGGTCGGATGGGTCACTGAAGCTTTCTTT
TRBV2	-	TRBJ1-1	-	CASSYGTANEAFF	TGTGCCAGCAGTTACGGGACCGCCAATGAAGCTTTCTTT
TRBV9	-	TRBJ1-3	-	CASSVPGGGNTIYF	TGTGCCAGCAGCGTTCCCGGGGGTGGAAACACCATATATTTT
TRBV4-1	TRBD1	TRBJ2-6	-	CASSQLDRALGANVLTF	TGCGCCAGCAGCCAGCTAGACAGGGCCCTCGGGGCCAACGTCCTGACTTTC
TRBV11-3	TRBD2	TRBJ2-1	-	CASSFVASGRSDNEQFF	TGTGCCAGCAGCTTTGTTGCTAGCGGGAGGTCTGACAATGAGCAGTTCTTC
TRBV28	TRBD2	TRBJ2-6	-	CASTPPLAVLKSSGANVLTF	TGTGCCAGCACCCCCCCGCTAGCGGTACTTAAAAGCTCTGGGGCCAACGTCCTGACTTTC
TRBV4-3	TRBD1	TRBJ2-7	-	CASSLNRGYEQYF	TGCGCCAGCAGCTTGAACAGGGGGTACGAGCAGTACTTC
TRBV7-8	TRBD1	TRBJ2-7	-	CASSLRDSSYEQYF	TGTGCCAGCAGCTTGAGGGACAGCTCCTACGAGCAGTACTTC
TRBV15	TRBD1	TRBJ1-4	few	CATSLQGAGNEKLFF	TGTGCCACCAGCCTACAGGGGGCAGGTAATGAAAAACTGTTTTTT
TRBV5-6	TRBD2	TRBJ2-7	-	CASSQGLAAYEQYF	TGTGCCAGCAGCCAAGGGCTAGCGGCCTACGAGCAGTACTTC
TRBV29-1	TRBD2	TRBJ2-1	-	CSGGASGSIDEQFF	TGCAGCGGGGGGGCTAGCGGGAGTATCGATGAGCAGTTCTTC
TRBV10-2	-	TRBJ1-5	-	CASSDGRNQPQHF	TGCGCCAGCAGTGATGGGCGCAATCAGCCCCAGCATTTT
TRBV11-3	TRBD1	TRBJ2-5	-	CASSIGQAQETQYF	TGTGCCAGCAGCATAGGACAGGCCCAAGAGACCCAGTACTTC
TRBV2	-	TRBJ1-5	-	CASSGRGNQPQHF	TGTGCCAGCAGTGGAAGGGGCAATCAGCCCCAGCATTTT
TRBV29-1	-	TRBJ2-1	-	CSSRVGGSTEQFF	TGCAGCTCCCGCGTGGGAGGCTCTACCGAGCAGTTCTTC
TRBV6-5	-	TRBJ2-5	-	CASREPGDKETQYF	TGTGCCAGCCGCGAACCGGGAGACAAAGAGACCCAGTACTTC
TRBV6-1	-	TRBJ2-7	few	CASSEAILKQYF	TGTGCCAGCAGTGAAGCGATTTTGAAGCAGTACTTC
TRBV6-1	-	TRBJ2-7	-	CASSSRGKTYEQYF	TGTGCCAGCAGTTCGAGGGGGAAGACCTACGAGCAGTACTTC
TRBV25-1	-	TRBJ2-7	-	CASSDATRGSYEQYF	TGTGCCAGCAGTGACGCGACTAGAGGATCCTACGAGCAGTACTTC
TRBV2	-	TRBJ1-1	-	CASSRADRNTEAFF	TGTGCCAGCAGCCGGGCGGACAGGAACACTGAAGCTTTCTTT
TRBV10-3	TRBD2	TRBJ2-1	few	CAISESWEREGRNEQFF	TGTGCCATCAGTGAGTCGTGGGAGCGGGAAGGGCGGAATGAGCAGTTCTTC
TRBV14	-	TRBJ1-2	once	CASSLRTGDYGYTF	TGTGCCAGCAGCCTCCGCACGGGTGACTATGGCTACACCTTC
TRBV11-3	TRBD1	TRBJ2-2	-	CASSLTGLDTGELFF	TGTGCCAGCAGCTTGACAGGGCTCGACACCGGGGAGCTGTTTTTT
TRBV6-1	-	TRBJ2-7	many	CVRPRSRNLYEQYF	TGTGTGCGGCCGCGGTCCCGAAACCTCTACGAGCAGTACTTC
TRBV9	TRBD2	TRBJ2-7	-	CASSTSGRVHEQYF	TGTGCCAGCAGCACCAGCGGGAGGGTCCACGAGCAGTACTTC
TRBV5-6	-	TRBJ2-7	-	CASSLPGTPILEQYF	TGTGCCAGCAGCTTACCCGGGACACCCATTCTCGAGCAGTACTTC
TRBV10-3	-	TRBJ2-1	few	CAISVTLHDEQFF	TGTGCCATCAGTGTAACCCTGCACGATGAGCAGTTCTTC